Below are 6 T cell receptor beta chains sequenced from a single sample in a study of T cell changes during pregnancy in multiple sclerosis. Only in-frame clones appear in the TCRdb table, and some are missing; sequencing was by immunoSEQ multiplex PCR. Found here are 90,000 to 120,000 clones, around 92% of them singletons; the top ten hold 0.78%. This specimen consisted of peripheral blood, obtained in the third trimester of pregnancy. Source of these receptors: a female donor in good health, enrolled as a control in a pregnancy study.

V gene TRBV6-5 combines with J gene TRBJ2-5, with TRBD1 matching 9 bases. Germline V gene data show CDR1 as MNHEY and CDR2 as SVGAGI. Trimming at V came to 0 bases and at J to 5 bases, leaving 4 bases not matched to a gene. This CDR3 is 15 amino acids long. The CDR3 nucleotides read TGTGCCAGCAGTTACTCGGGACAGGGCGGCGAGACCCAGTACTTC. It specifies CASSYSGQGGETQYF.

The chain links TRBV5-5 to TRBJ1-2; the match to TRBD1 covers 7 bases. V lost 1 base to trimming and J lost 4 bases; unmatched junction nucleotides: 10. Germline CDR1 is SGHKS and CDR2 is YYEKEE (reference sequence). CDR3 length equals 16 residues. The CDR3 DNA reads as TGTGCCAGCAGCTTGACAGGGGACAGTTTAGCCTATGGCTACACCTTC. It yields the protein CASSLTGDSLAYGYTF.

J is TRBJ1-1 and V is TRBV18; D might be TRBD1 (6 bases). The CDR3 runs to 13 residues. CDR1 and CDR2 (germline): KGHSH, LQKENI. Trimming cost V 3 bases and J 8 bases, with 13 bases left between them. Here the CDR3 reads CASSPDRVSEAFF. The CDR3 nucleotides are TGTGCCAGCTCACCGGACAGAGTATCCGAAGCTTTCTTT.

The chain employs TRBV6-1 and TRBJ1-5; 7 nucleotides agree with TRBD1. The CDR3 runs to 15 residues. The V gene end was trimmed by 3 bases and the J gene end by 7 bases; junction bases not matched to a gene: 9. Germline assignment: CDR1 MNHNS and CDR2 SASEGT. The CDR3 DNA is TGTGCCAGCAGTGATATGACAGGGTCCGAACAGCCCCAGCATTTT. Translated, it gives CASSDMTGSEQPQHF.

Regarding this clone: In the same sample, other DNA sequences code for this CDR3. The genes are TRBV5-8 and TRBJ2-3, with 9 bases matching TRBD1. Germline V lookup: CDR1 SGHTS, CDR2 YDEGEE. Unmatched junction bases numbered 2, after V lost 3 bases and J lost 0 bases. The length of the CDR3 is 15 residues. The CDR3 reads CASSSGQGSTDTQYF. The CDR3 DNA follows: TGTGCCAGCAGCTCGGGACAGGGCAGCACAGATACGCAGTATTTT.

The chain couples TRBV30 to TRBJ2-7; the D gene is possibly TRBD2 (5 bases). Trimming removed 1 base from V and 2 bases from J, with 9 bases in between. This CDR3 region has 13 residues. CDR1 and CDR2 from the germline V gene are GTSNPN and SVGIG (reference sequence). CDR3 DNA sequence: TGTGCCTGGAGTGGGACTGTTCCCTACGAGCAGTACTTC. This translates into CAWSGTVPYEQYF.